The next 13 T cell receptor beta chains were all read from a single sample in a study of blood T cell repertoires in COVID-19. Here immunoSEQ multiplex PCR was the method, and the copy in TCRdb shows in-frame clones only, minus some. The sample lists about 380,000 clones, 88% seen once, with approximately 1.2% in the top ten. The source material was PBMCs or T cells enriched from blood (not recorded which). Source of these receptors: a young woman who had recovered from COVID-19.

The chain recombines TRBV4-2 with TRBJ1-1; tentatively, D is TRBD1 (6 bases). V lost 5 bases and J 10 bases, leaving 14 bases between the germline ends. Per the germline V gene, CDR1 is LGHNA and CDR2 is YNFKEQ. The CDR3 spans 12 residues. The CDR3 region has the DNA TGTGCCAGCAGCTTTCGAGACAGGAGAGCTTTCTTT. Amino acids: CASSFRDRRAFF.

This sequence joins TRBV18 and TRBJ1-2; TRBD1 agrees at 8 bases. The germline V gene encodes CDR1 KGHSH and CDR2 LQKENI. The CDR3 is 13 residues long. V lost 5 bases to trimming and J lost 8 bases; unmatched junction nucleotides: 7. As DNA, the CDR3 is TGTGCCAGCTCATCTGGACAGGGTTGGGGCTACACCTTC. It encodes CASSSGQGWGYTF. The full variable domain, rest sourced from reference TRBV18 and TRBJ1-2, is NAGVMQNPRHLVRRRGQEARLRCSPMKGHSHVYWYRQLPEEGLKFMVYLQKENIIDESGMPKERFSAEFPKEGPSILRIQQVVRGDSAAYFCASSSGQGWGYTFGSGTRLTVV.

The chain uses TRBV6-2 or TRBV6-3 and TRBJ1-2; 8 nucleotides align to TRBD1. J lost 3 bases, V lost 5 bases, and 5 bases had no gene match. Germline CDR1 is MNHEY and CDR2 is SVGEGT. The CDR3 runs 14 residues. CDR3 residues: CASSAPTGDYGYTF. The CDR3 bases are TGTGCCAGCAGTGCCCCGACAGGGGACTATGGCTACACCTTC.

The chain links TRBV25-1 to TRBJ1-6; a possible D gene is TRBD1 (5 bases). The length of the CDR3 is 14 residues. The germline V gene encodes CDR1 MGHDK and CDR2 SYGVNS. Trimming shortened V by 7 bases and J by 7 bases, and 14 bases separated the two germline ends. CDR3 coding DNA: TGTGCCAGCAAGGAGACAGCATTAAATTCACCCCTCCACTTT. This sequence encodes CASKETALNSPLHF.

The rearrangement links TRBV9 to TRBJ1-1; 8 bases are shared with TRBD1. The J segment lost 8 bases and the V segment lost 5 bases, leaving 5 bases of the junction unmatched. The CDR3 length is 12 residues. The germline V gene has CDR1 SGDLS and CDR2 YYNGEE. The CDR3 DNA sequence: TGTGCCAGCAGGGTCGACAGGGGCGAAGCTTTCTTT. This encodes CASRVDRGEAFF.

This clone has more than one count but fewer than ten. V usage is TRBV3-1 (or the pseudogene TRBV3-2) and J usage is TRBJ2-3; TRBD2 aligns across 9 bases. J lost 4 bases, V lost 4 bases, and 12 bases had no gene match. Germline CDR1 is LGHDT and CDR2 is YNNKEL (reference sequence). The CDR3 covers 17 residues. The CDR3 nucleotides read TGTGCCAGCAGCCGAAGTTGGGCGGGGGGGCAGCCAGATACGCAGTATTTT. Translation: CASSRSWAGGQPDTQYF.

This chain connects TRBV12-3 or TRBV12-4 to TRBJ2-1, with TRBD1 as a possible D gene (5 bases). This CDR3 comprises 11 residues. V lost 5 bases to trimming and J lost 10 bases, with 9 bases between them. This CDR3 is CASSGAVEQFF. The CDR3 nucleotides read TGTGCCAGCAGTGGGGCAGTCGAGCAGTTCTTC.

The chain is built from TRBV7-6 and TRBJ2-1; the match to TRBD1 covers 9 bases. CDR3 length: 13 residues. Germline assignment: CDR1 SGHVS and CDR2 FNYEAQ. V was clipped by 5 bases and J by 10 bases; unmatched bases: 6. CDR3 coding DNA: TGTGCCAGCAGCGGTCCGACAGGGGGAGAGCAGTTCTTC. This gives the protein CASSGPTGGEQFF.

The CDR3 region is CASSPAPSRPQETQYF. For the CDR3, the DNA is TGTGCCAGCAGTCCCGCCCCCTCTAGGCCCCAAGAGACCCAGTACTTC. The chain recombines TRBV6-2 or TRBV6-3 with TRBJ2-5; D is ambiguous. The CDR3 loop spans 16 amino acids. CDR1 and CDR2 (germline): MNHEY, SVGEGT. V lost 5 bases to trimming and J lost 1 base, with 17 bases between them.

DNA of the CDR3: TGTGCCAGCAGCCTATTGGGCACGACGCACACTGAAGCTTTCTTT. Translation gives CASSLLGTTHTEAFF. The chain recombines TRBV7-9 with TRBJ1-1; no definite D call. With 5 bases removed from V and 3 bases from J, the gap between germline ends came to 16 bases. This CDR3 spans 15 amino acids. Per germline, CDR1 SEHNR and CDR2 FQNEAQ (reference sequence).

The V gene is TRBV4-1, the J gene TRBJ2-3, with 9 bases aligning to TRBD1. This CDR3 contains 19 residues. J lost 1 base, V lost 3 bases, and 14 bases had no gene match. Germline V lookup: CDR1 MGHRA, CDR2 YSYEKL. Here the CDR3 reads CASSHRPGQGSSGTDTQYF. As DNA, the CDR3 is TGCGCCAGCAGCCACCGACCGGGACAGGGTAGTTCTGGCACAGATACGCAGTATTTT.

This chain joins TRBV11-2 and TRBJ2-3, with 9 bases matching TRBD2. The CDR3 totals 15 residues. Trimming at V came to 2 bases and at J to 4 bases, leaving 4 bases not matched to a gene. Looked up from germline, CDR1 is SGHAT and CDR2 is FQNNGV. As DNA, the CDR3 is TGTGCCAGCAGCTTAACGAGCGGGGGGCCAGATACGCAGTATTTT. Translated, it gives CASSLTSGGPDTQYF.

A word on this clone: Sequence at one end of the junction differs from germline and may be a read error. CDR3 amino acids: CASGLVGAETQYF. CDR3 coding DNA: TGTGCTAGTGGGTTGGTAGGGGCTGAGACCCAGTACTTC. This sequence joins TRBV12-5 and TRBJ2-5; weak D call: TRBD1 (5 bases). The CDR3 has 13 amino acids. Looked up from germline, CDR1 is LGHNT and CDR2 is FRNRAP.